This TCR beta chain was recovered during a study of T cells in Graves' hyperthyroidism and ophthalmopathy. Germline V lookup: CDR1 MNHEY, CDR2 SVGEGT. This CDR3 is 13 amino acids long. The ends were cut back, 1 base at V and 5 bases at J, with 6 bases in the middle. This clonotype was observed a few times. Amplified TCR beta CDR3 regions derived from RNA transcripts. Primed by the HTBI set, a first-round RT-PCR was run on the TCR CDR3. TCRdb redid the calling of the multiplex PCR reads with MiXCR, one entry per CDR3 protein. The sample contains fewer than 900,000 distinct CDR3 sequences, 16% of which appear only once.

The specimen sequenced was blood. The chain links TRBV6-2 or TRBV6-3 to TRBJ1-5; no clear D. This receptor was taken from a man younger than 35 with Graves' hyperthyroidism. CDR3 loop: CASSYFWDQPQHF. Written as DNA, the CDR3 is TGTGCCAGCAGTTACTTTTGGGATCAGCCCCAGCATTTT.